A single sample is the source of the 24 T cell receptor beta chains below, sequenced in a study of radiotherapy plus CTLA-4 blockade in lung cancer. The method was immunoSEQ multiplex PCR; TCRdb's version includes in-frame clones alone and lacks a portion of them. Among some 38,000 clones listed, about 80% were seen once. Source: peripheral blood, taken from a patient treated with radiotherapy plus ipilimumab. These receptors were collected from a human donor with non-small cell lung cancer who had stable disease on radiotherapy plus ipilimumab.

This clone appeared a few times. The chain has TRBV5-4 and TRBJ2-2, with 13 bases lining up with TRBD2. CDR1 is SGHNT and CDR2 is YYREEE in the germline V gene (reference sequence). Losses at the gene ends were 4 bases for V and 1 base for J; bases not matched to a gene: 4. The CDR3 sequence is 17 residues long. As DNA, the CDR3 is TGTGCCAGCAGCCTGGGACTAGCGGGGTGGAACACCGGGGAGCTGTTTTTT. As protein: CASSLGLAGWNTGELFF.

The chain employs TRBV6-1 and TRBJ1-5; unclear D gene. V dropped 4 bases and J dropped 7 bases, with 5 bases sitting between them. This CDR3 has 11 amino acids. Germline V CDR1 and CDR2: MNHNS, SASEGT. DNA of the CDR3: TGTGCCAGCAGTGGATTGCAGCCCCAGCATTTT. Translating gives CASSGLQPQHF.

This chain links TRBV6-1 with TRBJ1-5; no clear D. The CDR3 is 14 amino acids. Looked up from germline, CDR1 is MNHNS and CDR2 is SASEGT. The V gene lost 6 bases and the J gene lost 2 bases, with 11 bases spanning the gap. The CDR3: CASSAGSGNQPQHF. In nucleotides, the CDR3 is TGTGCCAGCAGCGCGGGGTCGGGCAATCAGCCCCAGCATTTT.

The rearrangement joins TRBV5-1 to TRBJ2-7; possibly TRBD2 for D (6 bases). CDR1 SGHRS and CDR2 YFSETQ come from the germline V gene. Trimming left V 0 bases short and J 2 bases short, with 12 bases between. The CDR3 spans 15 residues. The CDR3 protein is CASSLGGVNTYEQYF. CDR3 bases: TGCGCCAGCAGCTTGGGCGGGGTTAACACCTACGAGCAGTACTTC.

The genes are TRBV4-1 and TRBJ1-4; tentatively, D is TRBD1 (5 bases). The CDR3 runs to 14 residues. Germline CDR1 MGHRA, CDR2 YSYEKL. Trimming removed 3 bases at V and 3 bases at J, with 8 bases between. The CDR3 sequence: CASSHRQPNEKLFF. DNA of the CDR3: TGCGCCAGCAGCCATCGACAGCCTAATGAAAAACTGTTTTTT.

The CDR3 loop reads CASSSWRGVGETQYF. CDR3 DNA: TGTGCCAGCAGCTCCTGGAGGGGGGTCGGTGAGACCCAGTACTTC. This chain links TRBV7-6 with TRBJ2-5, with D perhaps matching TRBD1 or TRBD2 (6 bases each). Trimming took off 4 bases at V and 5 bases at J, with 17 bases between the two ends. CDR1 is SGHVS, CDR2 FNYEAQ, per germline. The CDR3 length is 15 residues.

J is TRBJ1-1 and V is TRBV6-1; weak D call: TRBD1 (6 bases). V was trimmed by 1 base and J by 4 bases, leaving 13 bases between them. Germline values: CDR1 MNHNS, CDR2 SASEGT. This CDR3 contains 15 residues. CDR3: CASSEVDRWSTEAFF. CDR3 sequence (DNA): TGTGCCAGCAGTGAAGTTGACAGGTGGAGCACTGAAGCTTTCTTT.

The CDR3 sequence is CASSLGTGGKETQYF. CDR3 sequence (DNA): TGTGCCAGCAGCTTGGGGACAGGGGGCAAGGAGACCCAGTACTTC. The chain combines TRBV5-8 with TRBJ2-5, with 11 bases aligning to TRBD1. Germline CDR1 and CDR2: SGHTS and YDEGEE. This CDR3 has 15 residues. V dropped 0 bases and J dropped 5; count of bases not matched to a gene: 3.

CDR3 sequence (DNA): TGTGCCAGCAGTGACGAGCCGGGACTAGCGAACACAGATACGCAGTATTTT. Amino acid sequence: CASSDEPGLANTDTQYF. The J gene is TRBJ2-3, the V gene TRBV6-4; 10 bases fit TRBD2. Per germline, CDR1 MRHNA and CDR2 SNTAGT. The CDR3 extends over 17 amino acids. V lost 2 bases and J lost 2; bases outside the gene matches: 7.

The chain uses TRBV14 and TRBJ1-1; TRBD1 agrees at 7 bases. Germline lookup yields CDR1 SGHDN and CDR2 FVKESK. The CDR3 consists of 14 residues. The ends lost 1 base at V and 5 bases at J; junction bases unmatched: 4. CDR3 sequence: CASSQGQGWTEAFF. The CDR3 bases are TGTGCCAGCAGCCAAGGACAGGGTTGGACTGAAGCTTTCTTT.

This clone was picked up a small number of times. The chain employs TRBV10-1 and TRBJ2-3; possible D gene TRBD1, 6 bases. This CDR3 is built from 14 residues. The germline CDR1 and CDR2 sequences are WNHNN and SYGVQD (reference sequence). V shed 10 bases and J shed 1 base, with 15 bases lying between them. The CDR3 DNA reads TGCGCCACTAACCCGGGACACCGCACAGATACGCAGTATTTT. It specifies CATNPGHRTDTQYF.

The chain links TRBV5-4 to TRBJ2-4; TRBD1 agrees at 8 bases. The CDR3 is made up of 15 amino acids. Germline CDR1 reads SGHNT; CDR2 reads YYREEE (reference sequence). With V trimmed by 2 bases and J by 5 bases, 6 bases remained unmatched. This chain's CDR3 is CASSFNRGFENIQYF. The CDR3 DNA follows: TGTGCCAGCAGCTTCAACAGGGGGTTTGAAAACATTCAGTACTTC.

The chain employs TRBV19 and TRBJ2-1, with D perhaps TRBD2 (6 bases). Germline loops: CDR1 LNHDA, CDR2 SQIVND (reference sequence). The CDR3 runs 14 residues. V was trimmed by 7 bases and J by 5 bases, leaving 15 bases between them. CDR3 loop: CASMSGLYHNEQFF. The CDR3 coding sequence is TGTGCCAGTATGTCGGGACTTTATCACAATGAGCAGTTCTTC.

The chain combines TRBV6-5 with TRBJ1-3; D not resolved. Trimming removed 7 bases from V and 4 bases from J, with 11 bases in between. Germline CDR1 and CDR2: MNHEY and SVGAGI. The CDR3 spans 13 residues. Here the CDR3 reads CASTRDLGNTIYF. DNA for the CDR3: TGTGCCAGCACCCGGGATCTAGGAAACACCATATATTTT.

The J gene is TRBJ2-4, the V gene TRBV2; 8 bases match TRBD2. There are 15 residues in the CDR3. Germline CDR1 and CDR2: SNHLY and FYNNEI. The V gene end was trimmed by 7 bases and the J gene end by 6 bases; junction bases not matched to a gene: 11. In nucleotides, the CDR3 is TGTGCCAGCAAGGAGAGGAACAGCGGGAGAAACATTCAGTACTTC. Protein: CASKERNSGRNIQYF.

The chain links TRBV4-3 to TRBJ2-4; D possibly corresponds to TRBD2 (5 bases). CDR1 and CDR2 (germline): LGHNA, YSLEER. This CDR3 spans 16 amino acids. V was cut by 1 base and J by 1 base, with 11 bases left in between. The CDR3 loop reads CASSQVPGSAKNIQYF. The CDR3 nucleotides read TGCGCCAGCAGCCAAGTACCGGGATCGGCCAAAAACATTCAGTACTTC.

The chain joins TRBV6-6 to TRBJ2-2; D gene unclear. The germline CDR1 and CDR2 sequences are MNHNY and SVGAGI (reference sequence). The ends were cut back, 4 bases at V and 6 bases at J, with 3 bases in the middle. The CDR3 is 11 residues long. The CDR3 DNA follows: TGTGCCAGCAGTTCGCCCGGGGAGCTGTTTTTT. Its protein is CASSSPGELFF.

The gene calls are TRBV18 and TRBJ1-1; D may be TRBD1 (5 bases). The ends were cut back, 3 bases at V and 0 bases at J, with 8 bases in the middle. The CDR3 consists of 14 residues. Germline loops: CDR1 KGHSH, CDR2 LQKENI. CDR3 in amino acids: CASSPDRVNTEAFF. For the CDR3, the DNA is TGTGCCAGCTCACCTGACAGAGTGAACACTGAAGCTTTCTTT.

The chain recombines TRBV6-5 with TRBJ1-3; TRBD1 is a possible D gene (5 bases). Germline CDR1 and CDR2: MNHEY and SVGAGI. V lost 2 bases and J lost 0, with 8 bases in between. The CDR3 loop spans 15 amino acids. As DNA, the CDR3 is TGTGCCAGCAGTTACCGGGGGGGCTCTGGAAACACCATATATTTT. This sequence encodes CASSYRGGSGNTIYF.

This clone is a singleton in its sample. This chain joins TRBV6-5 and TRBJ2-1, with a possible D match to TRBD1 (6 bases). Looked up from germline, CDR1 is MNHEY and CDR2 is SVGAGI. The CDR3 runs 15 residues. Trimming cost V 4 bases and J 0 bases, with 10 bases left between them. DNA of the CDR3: TGTGCCAGCAGTTCCCGGGACATCTCCTACAATGAGCAGTTCTTC. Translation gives CASSSRDISYNEQFF.

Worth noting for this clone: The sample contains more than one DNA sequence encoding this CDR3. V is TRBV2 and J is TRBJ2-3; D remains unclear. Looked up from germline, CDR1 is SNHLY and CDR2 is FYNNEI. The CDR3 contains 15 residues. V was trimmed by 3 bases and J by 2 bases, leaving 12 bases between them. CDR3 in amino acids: CASSDRDWFTDTQYF. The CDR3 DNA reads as TGTGCCAGCAGTGATCGTGACTGGTTCACAGATACGCAGTATTTT.

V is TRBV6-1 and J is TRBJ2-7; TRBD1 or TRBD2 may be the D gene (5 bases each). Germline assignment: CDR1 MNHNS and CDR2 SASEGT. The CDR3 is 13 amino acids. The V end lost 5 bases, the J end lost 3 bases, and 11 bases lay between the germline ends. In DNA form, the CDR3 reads TGTGCCAGCAGTCCGGGACGGTACTACGAGCAGTACGTC. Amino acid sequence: CASSPGRYYEQYV.

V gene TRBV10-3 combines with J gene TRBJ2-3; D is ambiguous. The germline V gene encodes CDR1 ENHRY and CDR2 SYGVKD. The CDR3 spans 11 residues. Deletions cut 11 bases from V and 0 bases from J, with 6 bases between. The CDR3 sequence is CAASSTDTQYF. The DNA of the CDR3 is TGTGCCGCCAGTAGCACAGATACGCAGTATTTT.

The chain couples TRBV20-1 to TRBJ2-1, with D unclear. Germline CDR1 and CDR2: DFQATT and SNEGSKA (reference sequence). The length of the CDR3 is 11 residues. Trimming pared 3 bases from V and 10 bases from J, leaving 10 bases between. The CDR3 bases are TGCAGTGCTAGCCCCCTAGGGGAGCAGTTCTTC. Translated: CSASPLGEQFF.